Listed here is a single T cell receptor (beta chain). Its antigen has not been determined. No much larger clone is present one base from it, and per-base qualities are unavailable. The sample belongs to a study of beta chain features in type 1 diabetes (dated by TCRdb to 2017 to 2018). For the study in its entirety: Mean age, gender distribution, total cell number and subset yield were not different between patients and healthy donors. A total of around 100 million sorted cells were examined across all samples, and RNA yield correlated strongly with the number of cells per subset. In the study, TCRB repertoires of sorted circulating CD4+ T cell subsets from recently diagnosed type 1 diabetes patients were compared with those of matched healthy donors. Whereas all 30 or so donors provided naive and central memory subsets, regulatory and stem cell-like memory subsets were isolated from just 8 patients and roughly 8 healthy donors.

The paper's findings and limits, for the study overall: Type 1 diabetes patients showed a moderate but significant shortening of TCRB CDR3 length in all four CD4+ subsets. PCR might favor shorter templates, but patient and control samples were amplified and corrected together, so any skew would affect both groups equally. Because the HLA sub-analyses included only small numbers of individuals, any influence of HLA type on TCRB rearrangement was left unresolved. Naive, central memory and regulatory TCRB repertoires appeared to be more alike among patients than among healthy donors. Because cDNA was sequenced instead of genomic DNA, activated cells with high expression could be over-represented, although the groups did not differ in activation or CD3 levels. Patients with type 1 diabetes made fewer insertions and deleted more nucleotides at VDJ recombination sites, implying thymic rearrangement abnormalities.

Germline trimming: 7 bases from V, 4 bases from J; junction bases outside gene matches: 9. CDR1 and CDR2 are drawn from the germline V gene: ENHRY, SYGVKD. CDR3 length: 15 amino acids, cysteine to phenylalanine. Here the CDR3 DNA is all that survives: 45 bases in frame from base 1. A single peripheral blood draw of roughly 0.11 L on average was collected from each donor into heparinised tubes. Naive, central memory, regulatory and stem cell-like memory CD4+ T cells were sorted on a BD FACSAria II using a panel including CD45RO, CCR7, CD25, CD127, CD95 and CD27. Purity was above 95% for every sorted population. PBMCs were isolated right away by Lymphoprep density gradient centrifugation and were stained directly, without culture. Samples were stained and sorted in pairs, with one healthy donor and one patient per experiment, so that batch effects were minimized. The entire amount of isolated RNA was reverse transcribed using the High Capacity cDNA Reverse Transcription Kit, so the sequenced TCRB transcripts were expressed ones. Deep immunoSEQ sequencing was applied to naive, central memory and regulatory T cell samples, giving an average of around 4 million total reads per sample. Sorted cells were lysed in RLT buffer and RNA was extracted with DNase-treated RNeasy Micro or Mini kits, depending on cell number. To prevent cross-contamination, each cell subset was processed individually, whereas patient and healthy donor samples were processed jointly. Using the immunoSEQ multiplex PCR, TCRB sequences were amplified from cDNA into 87-bp fragments spanning the CDR3 region. Sequencing of the amplicons was performed on the Illumina HiSeq platform. Regarding the original processing steps: Synthetic template baselines were used to correct PCR bias computationally, reads within Hamming distance 2 were collapsed together, and singletons that could not be merged were discarded. By aligning reads against IMGT, V, D and J genes, CDR3 length, and insertions or deletions at six rearrangement sites were assigned. Within each subset, clonotype counts were normalized to sorted cell number, after which true diversity and Gini coefficients were computed with the tcR R package. Repertoire sharing was quantified using the overlap coefficient calculated on TCRB nucleotide sequences. As stored in TCRdb, this immuneACCESS dataset retains in-frame rearrangements with V and J assigned. A fraction of the clones does not appear; measured against another copy, unresolved V genes explain less than half of the discrepancy, and the remainder lacks a known reason. Clone size and V and J calls were adopted from that table, with D and trimming inferred from the DNA. This sample holds some 150,000 clones; under 60% were observed only once. The ten most abundant clones make up under 0.45% of the sample.

The sequencing sample was made of Tregs from blood. The sample's cell subset or site label, in plain terms: regulatory CD4+ T cells. This sequence was found in a young man in good health. The receptor chain draws on TRBV10-3 and TRBJ2-1; 8 bases in between match TRBD1. In nucleotides, the sequence is TGTGCCATCACTAGACAGGGGACAGTGTACAATGAGCAGTTCTTC. Its protein product is CAITRQGTVYNEQFF.